The 11 T cell receptor beta chains below were found in one sample sequenced in a study of blood T cell repertoires in COVID-19. The data were produced by immunoSEQ multiplex PCR, yet TCRdb's version contains in-frame clones alone and is incomplete. Of 200,000 to 250,000 clones listed, roughly 85% are singletons. The sequenced material came from PBMCs or T cells enriched from blood (not recorded which). The receptors were sampled from a middle-aged woman with acute COVID-19.

The CDR3 sequence is CASSLGPSGSYNEQFF. In DNA, the CDR3 is TGTGCCAGCAGTCTTGGACCCAGCGGATCCTACAATGAGCAGTTCTTC. This chain uses TRBV25-1 with TRBJ2-1, with a tentative D call TRBD2 (5 bases). V lost 5 bases and J 1 base, leaving 15 bases between the germline ends. Germline V gives CDR1 MGHDK, CDR2 SYGVNS. The CDR3 covers 16 residues. Full variable domain (remainder filled in from reference TRBV25-1 and TRBJ2-1): EADIYQTPRYLVIGTGKKITLECSQTMGHDKMYWYQQDPGMELHLIHYSYGVNSTEKGDLSSESTVSRIRTEHFPLTLESARPSHTSQYLCASSLGPSGSYNEQFFGPGTRLTVL.

This chain joins TRBV30 and TRBJ2-7; 7 bases are shared with TRBD2. The CDR3 is made up of 15 amino acids. Germline V gene lookup returns CDR1 GTSNPN and CDR2 SVGIG (reference sequence). V trimming: 3 bases; J trimming: 6 bases; junction bases outside the gene matches: 14. The CDR3 here is CAWRGGLLREGEQYF. CDR3 bases: TGTGCCTGGAGGGGCGGCCTCCTCAGGGAGGGCGAGCAGTACTTC.

This chain's CDR3 is CASSVGPRDSDTEAFF. For the CDR3, the DNA is TGTGCCAGCAGCGTAGGCCCACGGGACAGCGACACTGAAGCTTTCTTT. V and J are TRBV9 and TRBJ1-1; TRBD1 matches at 7 bases. CDR1 and CDR2 from the germline V gene are SGDLS and YYNGEE. CDR3 length: 16 amino acids. V was clipped by 0 bases and J by 3 bases; unmatched bases: 8.

The chain carries TRBV19 and TRBJ2-3, with D possibly being TRBD1 (6 bases). V was clipped by 4 bases and J by 0 bases, with 14 bases between them. Germline CDR1 LNHDA, CDR2 SQIVND (reference sequence). CDR3 length: 16 residues. DNA of the CDR3: TGTGCCAGTAGTAGAGCAGGGGTCCGTAGCACAGATACGCAGTATTTT. Protein: CASSRAGVRSTDTQYF.

The chain combines TRBV18 with TRBJ2-1, with D perhaps TRBD2 (6 bases). Trimming removed 2 bases from V and 5 bases from J, with 10 bases in between. The germline V gene encodes CDR1 KGHSH and CDR2 LQKENI. This CDR3 is 14 amino acids long. Written as DNA, the CDR3 is TGTGCCAGCTCACCAGAGGCGGGGCACAATGAGCAGTTCTTC. This encodes CASSPEAGHNEQFF.

The CDR3 sequence: CATSDQTGAGTDTQYF. In nucleotides, the CDR3 is TGTGCCACCAGTGACCAGACAGGGGCAGGCACAGATACGCAGTATTTT. This sequence joins TRBV24-1 and TRBJ2-3, with 8 bases identical to TRBD1. The junction had 6 bases not matched to a gene; V was cut back by 4 bases and J by 1 base. This CDR3 region has 16 residues. Germline-derived CDR1 and CDR2 are KGHDR and SFDVKD.

J is TRBJ1-5 and V is TRBV28; D remains ambiguous. V lost 3 bases to trimming and J lost 4 bases, with 7 bases between them. Looked up from germline, CDR1 is MDHEN and CDR2 is SYDVKM. The CDR3 consists of 13 residues. CDR3 sequence reads: CASSFAGNQPQHF. The CDR3 DNA is TGTGCCAGCAGTTTCGCGGGGAATCAGCCCCAGCATTTT.

The V and J genes are TRBV7-2 and TRBJ1-3; a weak D match, TRBD1 (6 bases). Germline V CDR1 and CDR2: SGHTA, FQGNSA. The CDR3 extends over 19 amino acids. Trimming left V 1 base short and J 2 bases short, with 21 bases between. The CDR3 loop is CASSLVQTGVGGAGNTIYF. As DNA, the CDR3 is TGTGCCAGCAGCTTAGTACAAACAGGAGTAGGGGGGGCTGGAAACACCATATATTTT.

The chain has TRBV5-4 and TRBJ2-2, with 7 bases that match TRBD1. V shed 4 bases and J 5 bases; nucleotides not matched to a gene: 8. The CDR3 is 15 amino acids. In germline, CDR1 is SGHNT, CDR2 YYREEE (reference sequence). CDR3: CASSHPGQPTGELFF. Written as DNA, the CDR3 is TGTGCCAGCAGCCACCCGGGACAGCCTACCGGGGAGCTGTTTTTT.

The CDR3 reads CASSLMAVTGELFF. DNA for the CDR3: TGTGCCAGCAGCTTAATGGCCGTTACCGGGGAGCTGTTTTTT. The chain carries TRBV7-2 and TRBJ2-2, with D unclear. From germline, CDR1 is SGHTA and CDR2 FQGNSA. V lost 2 bases and J lost 5, with 9 bases in between. This CDR3 has 14 amino acids.

This clone showed up just once. This sequence joins TRBV9 and TRBJ2-7; 8 bases fit TRBD2. CDR3 length: 16 amino acids. Germline V lookup: CDR1 SGDLS, CDR2 YYNGEE. Trimming took 0 bases from V and 2 from J; bases not matched to a gene: 7. This chain's CDR3 is CASSVDPAGAPYEQYF. In DNA, the CDR3 is TGTGCCAGCAGCGTAGATCCAGCGGGAGCCCCCTACGAGCAGTACTTC. Using reference TRBV9 and TRBJ2-7 for the parts outside the CDR3, the full variable domain is DSGVTQTPKHLITATGQRVTLRCSPRSGDLSVYWYQQSLDQGLQFLIQYYNGEERAKGNILERFSAQQFPDLHSELNLSSLELGDSALYFCASSVDPAGAPYEQYFGPGTRLTVT.